This TCR beta chain was identified during a study of blood T cell repertoires in COVID-19. Looking at the study overall: The United States, Italy and Spain supplied acute and convalescent COVID-19 samples.

CDR3 length equals 15 residues. The trim removed 7 bases at V and 4 bases at J, leaving 12 bases unmatched. Germline V gives CDR1 MNHEY, CDR2 SVGAGI. Enrolled during active infection, Seattle patients were then followed longitudinally. Assay: immunoSEQ multiplex PCR; the TCRdb copy retains only in-frame clones and omits some. The table shows 100,000 to 150,000 clones, with approximately 90% occurring only once. The genes are TRBV6-5 and TRBJ1-2, with TRBD1 identical over 7 bases. This TCR was sampled from a man in his sixties with COVID-19, enrolled during active disease. Sequences were obtained from peripheral blood. Here the CDR3 reads CASKKVGGKGYGYTF. The CDR3 bases are TGTGCCAGCAAGAAAGTAGGGGGCAAAGGCTATGGCTACACCTTC.